This record concerns one T cell receptor beta chain sequence. Its antigen is undetermined. The sample comes from a study of T cell responses to AZD1222 COVID-19 vaccine. Points from the study as a whole: Spike-specific TCR breadth and depth went up after people got two AZD1222 doses. In all cases, repertoires were sampled only after the peak T cell response. Close to half of spike-specific TCRs reportedly recognize unmutated variant regions.

TCRdb keeps only in-frame clones here, not all; method: immunoSEQ multiplex PCR. The data show roughly 130,000 clones, approximately 92% seen once. Sequenced material: peripheral blood, taken on day 0 of AZD1222 vaccination. This sequence originates from an adult in good health.

CDR3 in amino acids: CSAQSYGYTF. In DNA form, the CDR3 reads TGCAGTGCCCAGTCCTATGGCTACACCTTC. The J gene is TRBJ1-2, the V gene TRBV20-1, with unresolved D. The CDR3 spans 10 residues. Per the germline V gene, CDR1 is DFQATT and CDR2 is SNEGSKA (reference sequence). V gave up 6 bases and J gave up 4 bases, with 6 bases separating them.